In this sample, the clone carrying this T cell receptor (beta chain) turned up a few times. Its antigen is as yet unknown. It was with unique molecular identifiers that the TCRbeta library was prepared. MiXCR was run by TCRdb on the PCR reads, yielding one entry per CDR3 protein. The sample carries 700,000 or so distinct CDR3 sequences, 13% recorded once. This sample is drawn from a study of T-cell reconstitution after alpha-beta-depleted transplantation in children. Study conclusions and caveats: When one year had passed after transplant, most T-cell counts and diversity came from newly produced T cells. Some patients' high day-60 TCRbeta diversity was traced to surviving recipient T cells and thymic progenitors. It was reported that alpha-beta T cells came from several hundred expanded graft clones (about two months after transplant).

The clonotype comes from a girl aged 2 to 10 with congenital amegakaryocytic thrombocytopenia, due to receive a stem cell transplant. Sequenced material: PBMCs, taken before TCRalphabeta/CD19-depleted stem cell transplant.

The CDR3 protein is CASSFGSPETQYF. DNA of the CDR3: TGTGCCAGCAGTTTCGGGAGTCCTGAGACCCAGTACTTC. V is TRBV27 and J is TRBJ2-5; D is possibly TRBD2 (6 bases). CDR1 is MNHEY, CDR2 SMNVEV, per germline (reference sequence). The CDR3 is 13 residues long. The V end was cut by 3 bases, the J end by 5 bases, with 10 bases between.